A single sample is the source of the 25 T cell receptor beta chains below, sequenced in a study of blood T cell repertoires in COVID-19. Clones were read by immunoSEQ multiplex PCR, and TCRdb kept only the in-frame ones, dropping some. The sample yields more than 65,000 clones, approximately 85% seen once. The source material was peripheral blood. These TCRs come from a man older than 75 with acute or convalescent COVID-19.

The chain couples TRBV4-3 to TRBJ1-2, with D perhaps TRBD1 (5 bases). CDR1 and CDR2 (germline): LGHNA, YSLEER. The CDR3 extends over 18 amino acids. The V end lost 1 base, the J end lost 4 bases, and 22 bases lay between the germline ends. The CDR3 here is CASSQALPTVGNGYGYTF. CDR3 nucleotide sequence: TGCGCCAGCAGCCAAGCTTTGCCGACAGTCGGTAATGGCTATGGCTACACCTTC.

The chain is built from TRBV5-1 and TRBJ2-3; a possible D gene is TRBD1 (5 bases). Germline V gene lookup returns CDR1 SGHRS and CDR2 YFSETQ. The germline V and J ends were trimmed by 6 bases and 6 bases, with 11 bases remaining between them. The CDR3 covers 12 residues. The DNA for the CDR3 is TGCGCCAGCACCCTTGCAGGGGATACGCAGTATTTT. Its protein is CASTLAGDTQYF.

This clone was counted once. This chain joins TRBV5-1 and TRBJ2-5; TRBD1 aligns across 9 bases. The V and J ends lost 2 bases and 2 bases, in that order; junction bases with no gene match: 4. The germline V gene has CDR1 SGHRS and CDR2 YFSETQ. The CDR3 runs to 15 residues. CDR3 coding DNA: TGCGCCAGCAGCTTCGAGACAGGGGGACAAGAGACCCAGTACTTC. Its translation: CASSFETGGQETQYF.

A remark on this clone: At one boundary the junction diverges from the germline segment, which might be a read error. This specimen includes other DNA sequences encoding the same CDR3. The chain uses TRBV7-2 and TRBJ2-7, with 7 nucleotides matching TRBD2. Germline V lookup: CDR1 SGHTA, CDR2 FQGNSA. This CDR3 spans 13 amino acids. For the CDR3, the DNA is TGTGCCAGCAGTTCAGGCGGGAGCTACGAACAGTACTTC. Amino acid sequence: CASSSGGSYEQYF.

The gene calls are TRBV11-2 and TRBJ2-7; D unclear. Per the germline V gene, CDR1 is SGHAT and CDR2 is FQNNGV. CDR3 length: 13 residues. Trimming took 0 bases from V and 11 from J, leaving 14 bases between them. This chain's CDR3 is CASSLEAQAKEYF. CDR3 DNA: TGTGCCAGCAGCTTAGAAGCCCAGGCCAAGGAGTACTTC.

The CDR3 sequence is CASSSNRGTVAGALGGYTF. CDR3 DNA: TGTGCCAGCAGCTCCAACCGGGGGACAGTCGCTGGGGCGTTGGGTGGCTACACCTTC. This sequence joins TRBV7-2 and TRBJ1-2, with 7 bases identical to TRBD1. With 4 bases clipped from V and 7 bases from J, the junction kept 24 bases outside the gene matches. Germline loops: CDR1 SGHTA, CDR2 FQGNSA. The CDR3 is 19 residues long.

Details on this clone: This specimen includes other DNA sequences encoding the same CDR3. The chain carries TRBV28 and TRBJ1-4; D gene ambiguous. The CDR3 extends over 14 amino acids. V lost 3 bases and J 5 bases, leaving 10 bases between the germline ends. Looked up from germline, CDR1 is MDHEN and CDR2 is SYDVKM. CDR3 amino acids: CASSLRGPNEKLFF. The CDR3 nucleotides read TGTGCCAGCAGTTTGAGAGGCCCCAATGAAAAACTGTTTTTT.

CDR3 DNA sequence: TGTGCCAGCAGTTACTACAGGACAGGGGGCAACTATGGCTACACCTTC. Translated: CASSYYRTGGNYGYTF. The chain has TRBV6-5 and TRBJ1-2; 11 positions match TRBD1. CDR3 size: 16 residues. Trimming removed 1 base from V and 2 bases from J; junction bases left unmatched: 3. Germline V lookup: CDR1 MNHEY, CDR2 SVGAGI.

In nucleotides, the CDR3 is TGTGCCAGCAGTTACTCGATACAGGGGGCCTACGAGCAGTACTTC. Protein sequence: CASSYSIQGAYEQYF. The chain links TRBV6-5 to TRBJ2-7, with 8 bases aligning to TRBD1. V lost 0 bases to trimming and J lost 2 bases; unmatched junction nucleotides: 3. Per the germline V gene, CDR1 is MNHEY and CDR2 is SVGAGI. This CDR3 region has 15 residues.

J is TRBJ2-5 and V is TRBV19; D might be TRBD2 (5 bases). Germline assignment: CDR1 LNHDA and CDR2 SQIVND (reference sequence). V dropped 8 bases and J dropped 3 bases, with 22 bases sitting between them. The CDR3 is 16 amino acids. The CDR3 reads CASCGQATIGEETQYF. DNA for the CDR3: TGTGCCAGTTGCGGGCAGGCGACGATAGGAGAAGAGACCCAGTACTTC.

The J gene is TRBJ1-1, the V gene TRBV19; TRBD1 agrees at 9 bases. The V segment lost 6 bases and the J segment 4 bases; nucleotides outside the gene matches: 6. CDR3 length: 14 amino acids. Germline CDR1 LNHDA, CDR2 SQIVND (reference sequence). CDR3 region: CASSPRQGGTEAFF. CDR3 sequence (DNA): TGTGCCAGTAGCCCGCGACAGGGGGGCACTGAAGCTTTCTTT.

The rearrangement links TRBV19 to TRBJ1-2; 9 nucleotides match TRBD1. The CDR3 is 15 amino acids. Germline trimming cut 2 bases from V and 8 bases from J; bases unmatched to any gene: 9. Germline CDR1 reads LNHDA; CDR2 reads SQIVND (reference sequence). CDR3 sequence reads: CASSIRTGDGRGYTF. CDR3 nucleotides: TGTGCCAGTAGTATAAGGACAGGGGATGGAAGAGGCTACACCTTC.

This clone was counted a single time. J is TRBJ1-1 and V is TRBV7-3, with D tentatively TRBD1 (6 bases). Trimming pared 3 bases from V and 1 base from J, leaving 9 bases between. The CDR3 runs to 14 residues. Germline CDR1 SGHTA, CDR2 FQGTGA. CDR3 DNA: TGTGCCAGCAGCTTGGGACACCAGAACACTGAAGCTTTCTTT. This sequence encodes CASSLGHQNTEAFF.

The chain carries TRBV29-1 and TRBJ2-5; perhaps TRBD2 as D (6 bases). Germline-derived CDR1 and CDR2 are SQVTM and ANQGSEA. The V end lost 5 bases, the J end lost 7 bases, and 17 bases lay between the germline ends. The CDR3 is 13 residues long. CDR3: CSVQDLSGVTQYF. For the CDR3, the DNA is TGCAGCGTTCAGGACCTGTCGGGAGTGACCCAGTACTTC.

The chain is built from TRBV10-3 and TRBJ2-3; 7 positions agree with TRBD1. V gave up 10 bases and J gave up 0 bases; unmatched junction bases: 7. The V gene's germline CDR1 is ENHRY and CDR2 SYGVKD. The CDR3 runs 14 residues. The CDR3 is CATWTGSSTDTQYF. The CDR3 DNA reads TGTGCCACCTGGACAGGTTCTAGCACAGATACGCAGTATTTT.

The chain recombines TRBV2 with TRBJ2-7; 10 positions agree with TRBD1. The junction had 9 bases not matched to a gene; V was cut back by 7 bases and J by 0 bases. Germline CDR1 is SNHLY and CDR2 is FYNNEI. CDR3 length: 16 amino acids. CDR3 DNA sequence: TGTGCCAGCAACCCGGGACAGGGGATTTTCTCCTACGAGCAGTACTTC. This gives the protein CASNPGQGIFSYEQYF.

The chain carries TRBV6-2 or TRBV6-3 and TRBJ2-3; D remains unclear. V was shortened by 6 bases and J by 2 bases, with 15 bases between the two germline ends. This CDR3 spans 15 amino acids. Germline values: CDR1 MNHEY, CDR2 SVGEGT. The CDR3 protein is CASSDDTEPTDTQYF. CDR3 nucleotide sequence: TGTGCCAGCAGCGACGACACAGAGCCCACAGATACGCAGTATTTT.

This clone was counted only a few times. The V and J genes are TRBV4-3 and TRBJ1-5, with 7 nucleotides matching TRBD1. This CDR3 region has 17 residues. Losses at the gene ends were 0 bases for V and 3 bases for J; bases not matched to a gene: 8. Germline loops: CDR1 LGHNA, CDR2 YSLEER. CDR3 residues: CASSQDLLTGYNQPQHF. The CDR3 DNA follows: TGCGCCAGCAGCCAAGATCTACTGACAGGGTACAATCAGCCCCAGCATTTT.

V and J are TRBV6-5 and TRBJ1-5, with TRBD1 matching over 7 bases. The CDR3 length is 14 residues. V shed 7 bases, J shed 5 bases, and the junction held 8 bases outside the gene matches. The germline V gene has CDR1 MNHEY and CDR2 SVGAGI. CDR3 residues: CASKSTGLYQPQHF. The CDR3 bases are TGTGCCAGCAAATCGACAGGGTTGTATCAGCCCCAGCATTTT.

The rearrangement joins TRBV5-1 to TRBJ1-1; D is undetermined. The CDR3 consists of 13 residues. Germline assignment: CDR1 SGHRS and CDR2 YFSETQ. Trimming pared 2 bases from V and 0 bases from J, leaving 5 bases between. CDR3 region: CASSFDMNTEAFF. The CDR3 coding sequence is TGCGCCAGCAGCTTCGACATGAACACTGAAGCTTTCTTT.

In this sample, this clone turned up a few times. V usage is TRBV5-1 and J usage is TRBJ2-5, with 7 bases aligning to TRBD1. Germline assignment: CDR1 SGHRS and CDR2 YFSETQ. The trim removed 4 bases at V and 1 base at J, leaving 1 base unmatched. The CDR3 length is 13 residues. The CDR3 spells CASSGDSQETQYF. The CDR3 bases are TGCGCCAGCAGCGGGGACAGCCAAGAGACCCAGTACTTC. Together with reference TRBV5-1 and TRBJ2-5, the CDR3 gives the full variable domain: KAGVTQTPRYLIKTRGQQVTLSCSPISGHRSVSWYQQTPGQGLQFLFEYFSETQRNKGNFPGRFSGRQFSNSRSEMNVSTLELGDSALYLCASSGDSQETQYFGPGTRLLVL.

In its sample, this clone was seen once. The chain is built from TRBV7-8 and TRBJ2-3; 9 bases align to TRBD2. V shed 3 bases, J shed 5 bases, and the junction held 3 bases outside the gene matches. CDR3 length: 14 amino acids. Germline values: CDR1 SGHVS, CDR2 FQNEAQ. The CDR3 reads CASSLREGVDTQYF. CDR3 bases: TGTGCCAGCAGCTTGCGGGAGGGGGTAGATACGCAGTATTTT.

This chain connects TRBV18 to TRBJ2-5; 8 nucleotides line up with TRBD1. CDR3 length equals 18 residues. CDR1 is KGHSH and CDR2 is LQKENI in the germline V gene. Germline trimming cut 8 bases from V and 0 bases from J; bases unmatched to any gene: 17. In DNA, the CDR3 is TGTGCCAGCCGGAGGAGCGGACAGGGCCTCTCTTACCAAGAGACCCAGTACTTC. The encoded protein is CASRRSGQGLSYQETQYF.

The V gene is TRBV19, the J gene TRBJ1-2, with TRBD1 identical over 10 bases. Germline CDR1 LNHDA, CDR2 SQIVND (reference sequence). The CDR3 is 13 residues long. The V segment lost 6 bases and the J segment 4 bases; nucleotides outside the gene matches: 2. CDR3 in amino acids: CASRTGGTYGYTF. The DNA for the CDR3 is TGTGCCAGTAGGACAGGGGGCACCTATGGCTACACCTTC.

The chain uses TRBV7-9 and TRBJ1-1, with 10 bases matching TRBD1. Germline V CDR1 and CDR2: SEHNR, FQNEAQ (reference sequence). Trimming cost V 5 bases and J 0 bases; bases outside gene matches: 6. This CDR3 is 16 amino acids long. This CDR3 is CASSMRQGAMNTEAFF. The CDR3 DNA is TGTGCCAGCAGCATGCGACAGGGGGCGATGAACACTGAAGCTTTCTTT.